This passage covers 14 T cell receptor beta chains from one sample sequenced in a study of PD-L1 blockade in urothelial cancer. This table comes from immunoSEQ multiplex PCR, and its TCRdb copy is limited to in-frame clones, with some not included. The sample lists about 30,000 clones, around 75% occurring once. This sample comprised PBMCs, obtained around atezolizumab (anti-PD-L1) treatment. Receptors originate from a man aged 50-59 years with urothelial cancer.

The J gene is TRBJ2-7, the V gene TRBV7-8, with D perhaps TRBD1 (6 bases). The V end lost 4 bases, the J end lost 6 bases, and 10 bases lay between the germline ends. The CDR3 is 12 residues long. From germline, CDR1 is SGHVS and CDR2 FQNEAQ. For the CDR3, the DNA is TGTGCCAGCAGCTCTGGGGGCGGCGAGCAGTACTTC. Its translation is CASSSGGGEQYF.

This clone was seen more than once but under ten times. The chain has TRBV30 and TRBJ2-7, with D perhaps matching TRBD2 (6 bases). With 4 bases removed from V and 0 bases from J, the gap between germline ends came to 16 bases. The length of the CDR3 is 15 residues. Germline loops: CDR1 GTSNPN, CDR2 SVGIG (reference sequence). The CDR3 here is CAWTPLAGSSYEQYF. The CDR3 nucleotides read TGTGCCTGGACCCCACTGGCGGGGAGCTCCTACGAGCAGTACTTC.

V is TRBV9 and J is TRBJ2-7, with a possible D match to TRBD1 (5 bases). Germline CDR1 is SGDLS and CDR2 is YYNGEE. Trimming cost V 2 bases and J 3 bases, with 9 bases left between them. The CDR3 is 13 amino acids. CDR3: CASSVGQSYEQYF. The CDR3 region has the DNA TGTGCCAGCAGCGTCGGACAAAGCTACGAGCAGTACTTC.

This rearrangement joins TRBV9 to TRBJ2-5, with D uncertain. Trimming shortened V by 4 bases and J by 2 bases, and 9 bases separated the two germline ends. The V gene's germline CDR1 is SGDLS and CDR2 YYNGEE. This CDR3 has 13 amino acids. The CDR3 region has the DNA TGTGCCAGCAGCCCCCCATCACAAGAGACCCAGTACTTC. It translates to CASSPPSQETQYF.

The chain uses TRBV6-5 and TRBJ1-5; TRBD1 agrees at 10 bases. J lost 7 bases, V lost 5 bases, and 5 bases had no gene match. There are 14 residues in the CDR3. CDR1 is MNHEY, CDR2 SVGAGI, per germline. CDR3 in amino acids: CASSPTGGEQPQHF. Written as DNA, the CDR3 is TGTGCCAGCAGTCCGACAGGGGGCGAACAGCCCCAGCATTTT.

This clone qualifies as medium-sized. Other DNA sequences within the sample encode an identical CDR3. This chain joins TRBV5-1 and TRBJ1-1, with D unresolved. Germline-derived CDR1 and CDR2 are SGHRS and YFSETQ. The CDR3 loop spans 13 amino acids. V dropped 0 bases and J dropped 1 base, with 4 bases sitting between them. The DNA for the CDR3 is TGCGCCAGCAGCTTGGCACAGAACACTGAAGCTTTCTTT. Translating gives CASSLAQNTEAFF.

V is TRBV7-2 and J is TRBJ1-2; no reliable D call. CDR3 length: 17 amino acids. The V gene's germline CDR1 is SGHTA and CDR2 FQGNSA. V lost 1 base and J 0 bases, leaving 15 bases between the germline ends. CDR3: CASSLVSGTAANYGYTF. The CDR3 DNA reads as TGTGCCAGCAGCTTAGTGTCGGGAACCGCCGCTAACTATGGCTACACCTTC.

V gene TRBV6-6 combines with J gene TRBJ2-7; 9 bases line up with TRBD2. This CDR3 has 16 residues. J was trimmed by 7 bases and V by 4 bases; bases with no gene match: 14. Germline CDR1 is MNHNY and CDR2 is SVGAGI (reference sequence). The CDR3 loop reads CASSSSSGTLLKEQYF. CDR3 coding DNA: TGTGCCAGCAGTTCTTCTAGCGGGACCCTTTTGAAAGAGCAGTACTTC.

V is TRBV7-6 and J is TRBJ1-2; 9 nucleotides match TRBD1. The CDR3 loop spans 15 amino acids. The V segment lost 5 bases and the J segment 7 bases; nucleotides outside the gene matches: 11. Germline-derived CDR1 and CDR2 are SGHVS and FNYEAQ. CDR3 sequence reads: CASSPPGQGSSGYTF. DNA for the CDR3: TGTGCCAGCAGCCCTCCGGGACAGGGATCGAGTGGCTACACCTTC.

The rearrangement links TRBV18 to TRBJ2-7; D is uncertain. This CDR3 region has 14 residues. Germline CDR1 reads KGHSH; CDR2 reads LQKENI. With 2 bases removed from V and 5 bases from J, the gap between germline ends came to 13 bases. The CDR3, as DNA: TGTGCCAGCTCACCATTACGGAGTGTTGACGAGCAGTACTTC. This gives the protein CASSPLRSVDEQYF.

The rearrangement joins TRBV15 to TRBJ2-1, with no clear D. V was cut by 0 bases and J by 0 bases, with 15 bases left in between. This CDR3 spans 18 amino acids. Germline V gene sequence: CDR1 LNHNV, CDR2 YYDKDF (reference sequence). CDR3 sequence: CATSREEAAVRSYNEQFF. The DNA for the CDR3 is TGTGCCACCAGCAGAGAAGAGGCGGCCGTACGCTCCTACAATGAGCAGTTCTTC.

This sequence joins TRBV19 and TRBJ1-2; D not resolved. Germline CDR1 is LNHDA and CDR2 is SQIVND (reference sequence). Trimming took off 1 base at V and 4 bases at J, with 10 bases between the two ends. The CDR3 has 14 residues. Here the CDR3 DNA reads TGTGCCAGTAGTATAGGCCGGGGATTCTATGGCTACACCTTC. Translation gives CASSIGRGFYGYTF.

The V call is TRBV7-6, the J call TRBJ1-6; D is possibly TRBD1 (6 bases). Germline loops: CDR1 SGHVS, CDR2 FNYEAQ. The CDR3 consists of 13 residues. Trimming took off 4 bases at V and 7 bases at J, with 8 bases between the two ends. The CDR3 coding sequence is TGTGCCAGCAGCTCCGACAGGAATTCACCCCTCCACTTT. Translation gives CASSSDRNSPLHF.

The chain recombines TRBV10-2 with TRBJ2-3, with TRBD2 identical over 11 bases. Per germline, CDR1 WSHSY and CDR2 SAAADI. V lost 0 bases to trimming and J lost 2 bases; unmatched junction nucleotides: 4. This CDR3 contains 17 residues. This chain's CDR3 is CASSESTSGISTDTQYF. The CDR3 nucleotides are TGCGCCAGCAGTGAGTCGACTAGCGGGATCTCCACAGATACGCAGTATTTT.